The present entry profiles one TCR beta chain with its context. Within the sample, other DNA sequences also encode this same CDR3. The CDR3 loop spans 12 amino acids. V was clipped by 5 bases and J by 1 base, with 5 bases between them. The entry originates in a study of blood T cell repertoires in COVID-19. Study background: The cDNA or gDNA used as material had been derived from T cells, B-cell-depleted T cells, or PBMCs.

Enrollment of patients from Seattle took place during active infection, with longitudinal follow-up. In the original workflow: From reference gene primer amplification, estimates of nucleated cell counts were derived. Here immunoSEQ multiplex PCR was the method, and the copy in TCRdb shows in-frame clones only, minus some. V and J calls and clone size come straight from that table; D and trimming were deduced from the DNA. The sample consists of 500,000 to 600,000 clones, roughly 91% of them appearing once. This receptor was obtained from a woman between 50 and 59 years old with COVID-19, enrolled during active disease. The V and J genes are TRBV12-3 or TRBV12-4 and TRBJ1-1; unclear D gene. The sequencing input was peripheral blood. CDR3 sequence reads: CASSHRNTEAFF. The CDR3 DNA reads as TGTGCCAGCAGTCACAGGAACACTGAAGCTTTCTTT.